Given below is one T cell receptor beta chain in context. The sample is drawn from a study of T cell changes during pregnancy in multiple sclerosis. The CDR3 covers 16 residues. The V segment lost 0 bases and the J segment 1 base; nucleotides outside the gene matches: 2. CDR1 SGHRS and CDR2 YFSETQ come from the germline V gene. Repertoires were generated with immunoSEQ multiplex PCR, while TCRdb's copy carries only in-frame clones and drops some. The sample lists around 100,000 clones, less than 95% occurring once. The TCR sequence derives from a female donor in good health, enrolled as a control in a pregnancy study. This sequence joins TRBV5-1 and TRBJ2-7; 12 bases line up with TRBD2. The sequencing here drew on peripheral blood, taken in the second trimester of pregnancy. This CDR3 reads CASSLGGTSGSYEQYF. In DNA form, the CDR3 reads TGCGCCAGCAGCTTGGGCGGGACTAGCGGGTCCTACGAGCAGTACTTC. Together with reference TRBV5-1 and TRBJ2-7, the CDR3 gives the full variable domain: KAGVTQTPRYLIKTRGQQVTLSCSPISGHRSVSWYQQTPGQGLQFLFEYFSETQRNKGNFPGRFSGRQFSNSRSEMNVSTLELGDSALYLCASSLGGTSGSYEQYFGPGTRLTVT.